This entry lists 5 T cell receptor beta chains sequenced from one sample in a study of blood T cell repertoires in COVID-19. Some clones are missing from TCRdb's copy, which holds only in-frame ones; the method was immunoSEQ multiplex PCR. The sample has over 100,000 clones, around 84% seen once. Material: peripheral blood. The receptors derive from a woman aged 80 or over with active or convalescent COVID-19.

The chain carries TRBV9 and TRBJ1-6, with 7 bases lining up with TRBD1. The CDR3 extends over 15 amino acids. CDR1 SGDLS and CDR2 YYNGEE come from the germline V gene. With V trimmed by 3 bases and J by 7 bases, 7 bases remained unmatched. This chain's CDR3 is CASSGQGLQNSPLHF. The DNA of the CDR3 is TGTGCCAGCAGCGGACAGGGATTGCAGAATTCACCCCTCCACTTT.

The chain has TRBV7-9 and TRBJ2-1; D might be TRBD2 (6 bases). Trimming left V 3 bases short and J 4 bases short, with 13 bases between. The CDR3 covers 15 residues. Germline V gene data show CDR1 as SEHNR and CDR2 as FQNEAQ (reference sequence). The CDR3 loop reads CASSLVGGDYNEQFF. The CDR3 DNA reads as TGTGCCAGCAGCTTGGTGGGAGGAGATTACAATGAGCAGTTCTTC.

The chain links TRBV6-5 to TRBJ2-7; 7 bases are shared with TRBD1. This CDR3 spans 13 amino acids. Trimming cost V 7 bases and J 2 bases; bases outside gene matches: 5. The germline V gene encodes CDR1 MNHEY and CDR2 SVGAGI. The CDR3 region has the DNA TGTGCCAGCACTCCGGGACAGACCTACGAGCAGTACTTC. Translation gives CASTPGQTYEQYF.

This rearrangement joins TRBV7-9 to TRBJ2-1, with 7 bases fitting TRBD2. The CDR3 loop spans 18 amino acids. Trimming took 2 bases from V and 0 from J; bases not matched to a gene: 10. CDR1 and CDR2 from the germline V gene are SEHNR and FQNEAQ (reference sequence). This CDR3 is CASSLKSGVWGSYNEQFF. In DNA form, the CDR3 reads TGTGCCAGCAGCTTAAAAAGCGGGGTTTGGGGCTCCTACAATGAGCAGTTCTTC.

The CDR3 loop is CASSMDPSGSEQYF. Here the CDR3 DNA reads TGTGCCAGTAGTATGGATCCTAGCGGCTCTGAGCAGTACTTC. The V and J genes are TRBV19 and TRBJ2-7, with 7 bases fitting TRBD2. From germline, CDR1 is LNHDA and CDR2 SQIVND (reference sequence). The CDR3 runs to 14 residues. Trimming at V came to 3 bases and at J to 7 bases, leaving 9 bases not matched to a gene.